This T cell receptor (beta chain) comes out of a study of T cell changes during pregnancy in multiple sclerosis. Assay used: immunoSEQ multiplex PCR; TCRdb lists only in-frame clones, some missing. The table has tens of thousands of clones, 90% seen once. Germline V lookup: CDR1 MNHNS, CDR2 SASEGT. The CDR3 totals 15 residues. After removal of 1 base from V and 5 bases from J, the junction contained 5 bases not matched to a gene. This TCR was sampled from a female donor in good health, enrolled as a control in a pregnancy study. The V and J genes are TRBV6-1 and TRBJ1-2; 9 nucleotides align to TRBD1. The sequencing here drew on peripheral blood, taken in the third trimester of pregnancy. The CDR3 region has the DNA TGTGCCAGCAGTGAAGACGGGACAGGGCCTTATGGCTACACCTTC. Its translation: CASSEDGTGPYGYTF.